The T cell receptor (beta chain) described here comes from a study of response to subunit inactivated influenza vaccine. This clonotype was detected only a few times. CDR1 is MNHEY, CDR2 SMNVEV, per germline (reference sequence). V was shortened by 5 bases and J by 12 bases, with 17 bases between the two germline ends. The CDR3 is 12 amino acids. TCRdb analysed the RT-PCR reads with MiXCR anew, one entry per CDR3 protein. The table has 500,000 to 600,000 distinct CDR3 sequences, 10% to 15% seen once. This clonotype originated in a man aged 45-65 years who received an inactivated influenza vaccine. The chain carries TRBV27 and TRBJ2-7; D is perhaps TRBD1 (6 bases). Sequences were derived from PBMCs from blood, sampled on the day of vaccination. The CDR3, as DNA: TGTGCCAGCAGTCCGCGGACAGCCATATTGTACTTC. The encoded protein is CASSPRTAILYF.